Below, 5 T cell receptor beta chains from the same sample are listed, as sequenced in a study of blood T cells in healthy people across ages. PCR was performed a second time for about 7 to 12 cycles using a sample-barcoded 5' primer and a J-beta primer mix. TCRdb reprocessed the 5' RACE reads with MiXCR, giving one entry per CDR3 protein. The data show about 930,000 distinct CDR3 sequences, 25% to 30% seen once. The sample was also reused in another study, on T cells of mothers and their children.

The sequenced material came from blood. Receptors originate from a woman aged 35 to 49 in good health.

The V and J genes are TRBV5-1 and TRBJ2-5; the D gene is possibly TRBD2 (6 bases). Trimming removed 4 bases at V and 2 bases at J, with 12 bases between. The CDR3 runs 14 residues. Germline-derived CDR1 and CDR2 are SGHRS and YFSETQ. CDR3 nucleotides: TGCGCCAGCAGCATGAGACTAGGTCAAGAGACCCAGTACTTC. As protein: CASSMRLGQETQYF.

The V gene is TRBV20-1, the J gene TRBJ2-3; 10 bases map to TRBD2. J was trimmed by 5 bases and V by 2 bases; bases with no gene match: 4. Germline CDR1 DFQATT, CDR2 SNEGSKA (reference sequence). The CDR3 totals 14 residues. The CDR3: CSARKGLARDTQYF. The CDR3 DNA sequence: TGCAGTGCTAGAAAGGGACTAGCGAGAGATACGCAGTATTTT.

In this sample, this clonotype turned up a few times. The chain links TRBV4-3 to TRBJ1-2; 12 positions agree with TRBD1. The V gene end was trimmed by 0 bases and the J gene end by 8 bases; junction bases not matched to a gene: 1. CDR1 LGHNA and CDR2 YSLEER come from the germline V gene. There are 14 residues in the CDR3. Here the CDR3 DNA reads TGCGCCAGCAGCCAAGATGGGACAGGGGGCGGCTACACCTTC. Translated, it gives CASSQDGTGGGYTF.

The sample holds many counts of this clonotype. This chain links TRBV6-5 with TRBJ2-7; TRBD2 agrees at 13 bases. CDR3 size: 16 residues. Germline CDR1 reads MNHEY; CDR2 reads SVGAGI. V shed 8 bases and J 2 bases; nucleotides not matched to a gene: 9. The CDR3 sequence: CASWRTSGGRPYEQYF. The DNA for the CDR3 is TGTGCCAGCTGGAGGACTAGCGGGGGCCGCCCCTACGAGCAGTACTTC.

This clonotype was counted between two and nine times. The chain employs TRBV2 and TRBJ2-1; 16 nucleotides agree with TRBD2. The V and J ends lost 5 bases and 13 bases, in that order; junction bases with no gene match: 8. Per germline, CDR1 SNHLY and CDR2 FYNNEI. The length of the CDR3 is 15 residues. The CDR3 bases are TGTGCCAGCAGTCTGGGACTAGCGGGGGGGACGGTCCAGTTCTTC. It specifies CASSLGLAGGTVQFF.